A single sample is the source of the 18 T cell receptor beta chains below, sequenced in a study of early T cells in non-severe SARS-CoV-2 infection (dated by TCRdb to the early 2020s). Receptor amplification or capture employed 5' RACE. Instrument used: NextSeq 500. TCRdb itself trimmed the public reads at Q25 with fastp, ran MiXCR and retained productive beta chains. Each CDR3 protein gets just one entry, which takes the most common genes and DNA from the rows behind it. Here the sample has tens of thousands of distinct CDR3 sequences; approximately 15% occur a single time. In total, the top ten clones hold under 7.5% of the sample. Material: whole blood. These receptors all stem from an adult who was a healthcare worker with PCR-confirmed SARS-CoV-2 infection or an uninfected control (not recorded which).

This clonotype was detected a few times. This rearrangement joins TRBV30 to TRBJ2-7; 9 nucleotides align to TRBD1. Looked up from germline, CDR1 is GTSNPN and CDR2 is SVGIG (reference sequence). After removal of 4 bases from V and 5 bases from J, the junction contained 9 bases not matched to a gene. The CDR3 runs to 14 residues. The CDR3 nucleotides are TGTGCCTGGAAAACCGGACAGGGGTCCCACGAGCAGTACTTC. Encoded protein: CAWKTGQGSHEQYF.

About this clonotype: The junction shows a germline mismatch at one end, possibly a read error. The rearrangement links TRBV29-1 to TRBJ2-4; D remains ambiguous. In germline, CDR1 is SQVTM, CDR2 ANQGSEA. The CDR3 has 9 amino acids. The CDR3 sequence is CSVGLQGPF. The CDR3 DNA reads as TGCAGCGTTGGACTTCAAGGACCTTTC.

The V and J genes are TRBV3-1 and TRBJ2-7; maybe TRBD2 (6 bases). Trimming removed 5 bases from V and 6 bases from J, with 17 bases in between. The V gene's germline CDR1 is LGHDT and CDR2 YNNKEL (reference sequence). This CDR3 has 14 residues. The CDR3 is CASSAIFRGSEQYF. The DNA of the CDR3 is TGTGCCAGCAGCGCGATTTTCCGGGGGTCCGAGCAGTACTTC.

CDR3 region: CSANQGGRNTEAFF. In DNA, the CDR3 is TGCAGTGCTAATCAGGGGGGACGGAACACTGAAGCTTTCTTT. The rearrangement uses TRBV20-1 and TRBJ1-1; 7 bases align to TRBD1. There are 14 residues in the CDR3. V lost 4 bases, J lost 1 base, and 6 bases stayed unmatched. Germline V CDR1 and CDR2: DFQATT, SNEGSKA (reference sequence).

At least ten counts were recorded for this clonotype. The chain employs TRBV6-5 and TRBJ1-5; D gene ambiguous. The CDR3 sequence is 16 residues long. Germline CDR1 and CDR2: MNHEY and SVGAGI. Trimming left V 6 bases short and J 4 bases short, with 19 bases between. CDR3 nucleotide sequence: TGTGCCAGCAGGCAGGCAGGAAATCATAGGAATCAGCCCCAGCATTTT. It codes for CASRQAGNHRNQPQHF.

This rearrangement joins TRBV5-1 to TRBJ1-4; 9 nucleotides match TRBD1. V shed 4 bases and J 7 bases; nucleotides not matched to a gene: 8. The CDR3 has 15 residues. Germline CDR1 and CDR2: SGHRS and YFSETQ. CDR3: CASSPAGTGSEKLFF. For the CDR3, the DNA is TGCGCCAGCAGCCCCGCCGGGACAGGGAGTGAAAAACTGTTTTTT. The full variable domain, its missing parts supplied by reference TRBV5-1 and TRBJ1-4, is KAGVTQTPRYLIKTRGQQVTLSCSPISGHRSVSWYQQTPGQGLQFLFEYFSETQRNKGNFPGRFSGRQFSNSRSEMNVSTLELGDSALYLCASSPAGTGSEKLFFGSGTQLSVL.

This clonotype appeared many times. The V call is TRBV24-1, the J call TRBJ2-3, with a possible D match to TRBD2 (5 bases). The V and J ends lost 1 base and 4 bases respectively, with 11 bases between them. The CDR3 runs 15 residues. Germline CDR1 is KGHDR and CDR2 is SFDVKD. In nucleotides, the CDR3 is TGTGCCACCAGTGATTTTGGCCTAGCTTCAGATACGCAGTATTTT. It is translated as CATSDFGLASDTQYF.

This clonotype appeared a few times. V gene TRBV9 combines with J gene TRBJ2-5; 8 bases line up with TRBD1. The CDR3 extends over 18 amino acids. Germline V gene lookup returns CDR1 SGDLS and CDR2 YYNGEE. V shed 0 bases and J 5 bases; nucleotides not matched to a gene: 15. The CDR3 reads CASSVGGIWTGWTETQYF. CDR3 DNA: TGTGCCAGCAGCGTAGGGGGCATTTGGACAGGGTGGACGGAGACCCAGTACTTC.

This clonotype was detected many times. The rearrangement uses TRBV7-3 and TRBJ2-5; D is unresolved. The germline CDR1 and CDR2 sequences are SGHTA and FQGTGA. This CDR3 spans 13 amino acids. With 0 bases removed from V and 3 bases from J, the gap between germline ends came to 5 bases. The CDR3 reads CASSLTHEETQYF. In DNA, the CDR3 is TGTGCCAGCAGCTTAACGCATGAAGAGACCCAGTACTTC.

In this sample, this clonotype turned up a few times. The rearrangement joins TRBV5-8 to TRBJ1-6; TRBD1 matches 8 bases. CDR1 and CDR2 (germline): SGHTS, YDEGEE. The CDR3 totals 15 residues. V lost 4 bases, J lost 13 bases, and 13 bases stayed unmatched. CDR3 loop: CASSPGQGLSTPLHF. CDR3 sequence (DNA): TGTGCCAGCAGCCCAGGACAGGGCCTGAGCACGCCCCTCCACTTT.

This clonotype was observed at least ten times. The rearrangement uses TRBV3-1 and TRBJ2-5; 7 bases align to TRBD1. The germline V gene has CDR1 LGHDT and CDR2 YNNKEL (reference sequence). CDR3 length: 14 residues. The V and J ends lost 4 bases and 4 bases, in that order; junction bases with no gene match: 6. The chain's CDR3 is CASSLTGARETQYF. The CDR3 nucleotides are TGTGCCAGCAGCCTCACAGGGGCACGAGAGACCCAGTACTTC.

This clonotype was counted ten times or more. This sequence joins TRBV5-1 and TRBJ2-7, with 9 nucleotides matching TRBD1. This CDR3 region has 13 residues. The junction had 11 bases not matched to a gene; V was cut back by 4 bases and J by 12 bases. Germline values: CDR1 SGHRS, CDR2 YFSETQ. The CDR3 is CASSDGTGHTGYF. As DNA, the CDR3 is TGCGCCAGCAGCGACGGGACAGGGCACACGGGGTACTTC.

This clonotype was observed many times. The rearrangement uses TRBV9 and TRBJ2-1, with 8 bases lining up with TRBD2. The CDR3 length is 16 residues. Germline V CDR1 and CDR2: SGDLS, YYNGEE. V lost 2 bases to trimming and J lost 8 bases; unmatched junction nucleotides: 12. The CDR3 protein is CASSVRRAGAADEQFF. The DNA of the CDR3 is TGTGCCAGCAGCGTCAGGCGAGCGGGGGCCGCGGATGAGCAGTTCTTC.

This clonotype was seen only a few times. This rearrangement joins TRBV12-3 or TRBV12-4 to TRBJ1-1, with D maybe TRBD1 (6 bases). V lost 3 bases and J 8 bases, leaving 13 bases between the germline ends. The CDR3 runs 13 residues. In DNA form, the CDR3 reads TGTGCCAGCAGTTTCGGGGGGGGCCGCGAAGCTTTCTTT. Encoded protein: CASSFGGGREAFF.

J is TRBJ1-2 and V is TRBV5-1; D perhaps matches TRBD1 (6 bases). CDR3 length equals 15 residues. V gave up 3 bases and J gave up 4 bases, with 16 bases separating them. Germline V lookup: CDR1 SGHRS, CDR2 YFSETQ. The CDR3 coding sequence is TGCGCCAGCAGCTATGACAGGAGCCAATCCTATGGCTACACCTTC. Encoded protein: CASSYDRSQSYGYTF.

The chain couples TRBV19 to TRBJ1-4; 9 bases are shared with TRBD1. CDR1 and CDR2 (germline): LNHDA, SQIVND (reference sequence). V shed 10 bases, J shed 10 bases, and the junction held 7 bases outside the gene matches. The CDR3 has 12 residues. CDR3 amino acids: CATGQGLGKLFF. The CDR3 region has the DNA TGTGCCACCGGACAGGGGCTGGGAAAACTGTTTTTT. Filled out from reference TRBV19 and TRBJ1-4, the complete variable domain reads DGGITQSPKYLFRKEGQNVTLSCEQNLNHDAMYWYRQDPGQGLRLIYYSQIVNDFQKGDIAEGYSVSREKKESFPLTVTSAQKNPTAFYLCATGQGLGKLFFGSGTQLSVL.

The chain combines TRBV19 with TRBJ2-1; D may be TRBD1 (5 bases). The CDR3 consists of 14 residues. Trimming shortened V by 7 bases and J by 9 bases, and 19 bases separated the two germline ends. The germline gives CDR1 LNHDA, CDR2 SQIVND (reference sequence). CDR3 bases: TGTGCCAGTATTCAGACGCTGGGGCCTGGTGAGCAGTTCTTC. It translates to CASIQTLGPGEQFF. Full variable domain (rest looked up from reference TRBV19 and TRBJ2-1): DGGITQSPKYLFRKEGQNVTLSCEQNLNHDAMYWYRQDPGQGLRLIYYSQIVNDFQKGDIAEGYSVSREKKESFPLTVTSAQKNPTAFYLCASIQTLGPGEQFFGPGTRLTVL.

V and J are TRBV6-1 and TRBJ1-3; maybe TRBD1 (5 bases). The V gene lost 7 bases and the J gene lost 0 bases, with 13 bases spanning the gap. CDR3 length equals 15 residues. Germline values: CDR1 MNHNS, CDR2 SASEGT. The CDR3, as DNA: TGTGCCAGCACAGGCAGGGACCTCTCTGGAAACACCATATATTTT. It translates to CASTGRDLSGNTIYF.